A single sample gave rise to the 32 T cell receptor beta chains below, sequenced in a study of CD8+ T cells in alopecia areata. As the sequencing template, cDNA was produced by extracting RNA and reverse transcribing it. Sequencing was performed with immunoSEQ multiplex PCR; in TCRdb, only in-frame clones are kept and a portion is missing. This sample carries around 110,000 clones, none of them present only once. The sample consisted of lesional skin. These receptors were obtained from a C3H/HeJ mouse with alopecia areata. The strain is characterized by the MHC haplotype H2-k.

Concerning this clone: Gene names are the mouse ones. Read sequence stops 4 residues before the CDR3 end, and the germline J gene provides the missing end. The chain employs TRBV1 and TRBJ2-2; possible D gene TRBD1, 6 bases. The V gene lost 6 bases and the J gene lost 0 bases, with 8 bases spanning the gap. Germline V gene lookup returns CDR1 NSQYPW and CDR2 LRSPGD (reference sequence). The CDR3 spans 14 residues. The CDR3 sequence: CTCRGQANTGQLYF. CDR3 DNA (partial): TGCACCTGCAGGGGACAAGCAAACACCGGG.

This clone was picked up a small number of times. Any gene name here is a mouse gene name. The read stops 4 residues short of the end of the CDR3; the missing end is completed from the germline J gene. The chain is built from TRBV13-2 and TRBJ1-2; D possibly corresponds to TRBD1 (5 bases). The CDR3 length is 14 residues. The V end was cut by 5 bases, the J end by 0 bases, with 11 bases between. Looked up from germline, CDR1 is NNHNN and CDR2 is SYGAGS (reference sequence). The part of the CDR3 DNA that was read is TGTGCCAGCGGCCGGACAATTACAAACTCC. Its protein product is CASGRTITNS. The CDR3 in its entirety is CASGRTITNSDYTF.

As to this clone: Germline and genes here are mouse. The read gets to within 4 residues of the CDR3 end, and the germline J gene fills in the rest. This chain links TRBV17 with TRBJ2-7, with TRBD2 identical over 10 bases. The germline gives CDR1 MNHDT, CDR2 YYDKIL. This CDR3 has 12 amino acids. This CDR3 reads CASSGTGDEQYF. The sequenced part of the CDR3 DNA is TGTGCTAGCAGCGGGACTGGGGAT.

There are many counts of this clone. The gene names here belong to mouse. The CDR3 goes on 4 residues after the read ends, and that part is filled in from the germline J gene. V and J are TRBV13-3 and TRBJ2-7; TRBD1 might be the D (5 bases). Trimming left V 2 bases short and J 0 bases short, with 9 bases between. The V gene's germline CDR1 is NNHDY and CDR2 SYVADS. The CDR3 sequence is 14 residues long. The sequenced part of the CDR3 DNA is TGTGCCAGCAGTGAGAGGACAATCTCCTAT. As protein: CASSERTISY. The whole CDR3 reads CASSERTISYEQYF.

With respect to this clone: Mouse names are used for the genes. The missing CDR3 end, 4 residues past where the read stops, is filled in from the germline J gene. The rearrangement links TRBV13-3 to TRBJ2-5, with 7 bases fitting TRBD1. CDR1 NNHDY and CDR2 SYVADS come from the germline V gene. The CDR3 is 16 residues long. V was clipped by 5 bases and J by 2 bases; unmatched bases: 11. The CDR3: CASRDREKGGQDTQYF. Incomplete CDR3 DNA: TGTGCCAGCAGAGACAGGGAGAAAGGGGGCCAAGAC.

This clone has just a few counts. Gene names are the mouse ones. The read stops 4 residues short of the end of the CDR3; the missing end is completed from the germline J gene. J is TRBJ1-4 and V is TRBV13-1; TRBD1 matches at 10 bases. This CDR3 region has 17 residues. Germline V gene sequence: CDR1 NSHNY, CDR2 SYGAGN. V shed 1 base, J shed 0 bases, and the junction held 3 bases outside the gene matches. CDR3 residues: CASSDPGQGFSNERLFF. The CDR3 DNA, read in part, is TGTGCCAGCAGTGATCCGGGACAGGGGTTTTCCAACGAA.

This clone has more than one count but fewer than ten. The listed genes are named as in mouse. The read comes to an end 4 residues before the CDR3 does, leaving the germline J gene to fill in the end. The V gene is TRBV1, the J gene TRBJ2-1, with a tentative D call TRBD1 (8 bases). Between the trimmed V and J ends, which lost 3 bases and 5 bases, there was a span of 14 bases. Germline V CDR1 and CDR2: NSQYPW, LRSPGD (reference sequence). There are 15 residues in the CDR3. CDR3 bases read: TGCACCTGCAGTGCCACAGGGGGGGGTAATGCT. It encodes CTCSATGGGNA. The complete CDR3 protein is CTCSATGGGNAEQFF.

This clone was observed a few times. At residue 11, the DNA translation does not agree with TCRdb's protein; the protein displayed here is the one encoded by the DNA. These gene names are mouse names. The read ends 3 residues early relative to the CDR3; the germline J gene fills the gap. This rearrangement joins TRBV13-1 to TRBJ1-6; no clear D gene. TRBJ1-6 is filed as an ORF, its function uncertain. V was cut by 5 bases and J by 4 bases, with 10 bases left in between. The CDR3 extends over 14 amino acids. The germline gives CDR1 NSHNY, CDR2 SYGAGN. The CDR3 sequence: CASSSDMYNSPLYF. CDR3 bases read: TGTGCCAGCAGCTCCGACATGTATAATTCGCCC.

This clone was seen only a few times. Mouse names are used for the genes. The CDR3 is cut off 4 residues early in the read; its end comes from the germline J gene. J is TRBJ1-1 and V is TRBV1, with D tentatively TRBD1 (6 bases). Trimming took 3 bases from V and 0 from J, leaving 11 bases between them. CDR1 and CDR2 from the germline V gene are NSQYPW and LRSPGD (reference sequence). The CDR3 has 15 amino acids. CDR3 bases read: TGCACCTGCAGTGCCGGGACAAATGCAAACACA. As protein: CTCSAGTNANT. The complete CDR3 reads CTCSAGTNANTEVFF.

This clone was counted between two and nine times. Each gene name is a mouse one. With the read ending 4 residues before the CDR3 end, the germline J gene is used to fill in that end. The gene calls are TRBV19 and TRBJ2-5, with 7 bases aligning to TRBD2. Germline CDR1 reads FNHDT; CDR2 reads SITEND (reference sequence). V lost 2 bases, J lost 0 bases, and 6 bases stayed unmatched. The CDR3 has 16 residues. The CDR3 protein is CASSIDWEINQDTQYF. The CDR3 DNA, read in part, is TGTGCCAGCAGTATCGACTGGGAGATTAACCAAGAC.

About this clone: Genes here carry mouse names. The CDR3 end is not reached by the read, which stops 4 residues before it; the germline J gene fills it in. The chain employs TRBV1 and TRBJ2-2, with 10 bases that match TRBD2. Per the germline V gene, CDR1 is NSQYPW and CDR2 is LRSPGD (reference sequence). The CDR3 loop spans 17 amino acids. Trimming cost V 0 bases and J 4 bases; bases outside gene matches: 5. Partial CDR3 DNA: TGCACCTGCAGTGCAGATCCGGGACTGGGGTCCACCGGG. It is translated as CTCSADPGLGSTG. The entire CDR3 reads CTCSADPGLGSTGQLYF.

Note on this clone: Gene names are mouse gene names. The observed sequence ends 4 residues before the CDR3 terminus, with the missing tail filled in from the germline J gene. The rearrangement links TRBV19 to TRBJ2-1; 10 bases fit TRBD1. This CDR3 has 13 residues. The V gene's germline CDR1 is FNHDT and CDR2 SITEND (reference sequence). The CDR3: CASSRDRGTEQFF. The sequenced part of the CDR3 DNA is TGTGCCAGCAGCCGGGACAGGGGAACT.

This clone was detected ten times or more. Gene names follow the mouse nomenclature. The read is 4 residues too short to cover the CDR3 end, so that end is filled in from the germline J gene. This sample also contains other DNA sequences that code for the same CDR3. The V and J genes are TRBV13-3 and TRBJ1-4, with 8 nucleotides matching TRBD1. Germline V gene sequence: CDR1 NNHDY, CDR2 SYVADS. This CDR3 spans 14 amino acids. CDR3 DNA (partial): TGTGCCAGCAGTGGTGGACAGGGAGGCGAA. Translation gives CASSGGQGGE. The entire CDR3 protein is CASSGGQGGERLFF.

This clone has just a few counts. Mouse gene names apply. The read gets to within 4 residues of the CDR3 end, and the germline J gene fills in the rest. The J gene is TRBJ2-7, the V gene TRBV13-3; 10 bases match TRBD2. V trimming: 4 bases; J trimming: 0 bases; junction bases outside the gene matches: 4. CDR3 length: 15 amino acids. CDR1 and CDR2 (germline): NNHDY, SYVADS. Incomplete CDR3 DNA: TGTGCCAGCAGTTCTTGGACTGGGGGCTCCTAT. This encodes CASSSWTGGSY. The entire CDR3 sequence reads CASSSWTGGSYEQYF.

In this sample, this clone turned up a few times. The listed genes are named as in mouse. The CDR3 protein is CASSGGASNTGQLYF. The sequenced CDR3 bases are TGTGCCAGCAGTGGGGGGGCCTCAAACACCGGG. This chain joins TRBV13-3 and TRBJ2-2, with D perhaps matching TRBD2 (7 bases). The CDR3 goes on 4 residues after the read ends, and that part is filled in from the germline J gene. Trimming removed 3 bases from V and 0 bases from J, with 9 bases in between. Germline CDR1 reads NNHDY; CDR2 reads SYVADS. The CDR3 runs 15 residues.

Only a few counts were recorded for this clone. Genes and germline are mouse. The CDR3 extends 4 residues past the end of the read, so its final part is completed from the germline J gene. The chain uses TRBV13-3 and TRBJ2-7; 9 nucleotides agree with TRBD1. The CDR3 consists of 15 residues. Germline-derived CDR1 and CDR2 are NNHDY and SYVADS. Germline trimming cut 2 bases from V and 0 bases from J; bases unmatched to any gene: 3. The CDR3 DNA, read in part, is TGTGCCAGCAGTGAGGGACAGGGTGTCTCCTAT. This codes for CASSEGQGVSY. The full CDR3 protein is CASSEGQGVSYEQYF.

Turning to this clone: Gene names are the mouse ones. The CDR3 goes on 4 residues after the read ends, and that part is filled in from the germline J gene. This chain joins TRBV1 and TRBJ1-4; D perhaps matches TRBD1 (6 bases). V dropped 4 bases and J dropped 6 bases, with 15 bases sitting between them. Germline V lookup: CDR1 NSQYPW, CDR2 LRSPGD (reference sequence). The CDR3 runs to 15 residues. The CDR3 sequence is CTCSEARGDDERLFF. The sequenced part of the CDR3 DNA is TGCACCTGCAGTGAGGCCAGGGGTGACGACGAA.

This clone was picked up a small number of times. The genes are named according to mouse. Read coverage stops 4 residues before the CDR3 terminus; the germline J gene supplies the remainder. This chain joins TRBV29 and TRBJ2-2, with 7 bases fitting TRBD1. Unmatched junction bases numbered 8, after V lost 6 bases and J lost 4 bases. CDR1 MSHET and CDR2 SYDVDS come from the germline V gene. The CDR3 contains 15 residues. CDR3 amino acids: CASSRGQKTTGQLYF. Partial CDR3 DNA: TGTGCTAGCAGCCGGGGACAGAAGACCACCGGG.

This clone occurred a few times. Any gene name here is a mouse gene name. The CDR3 is cut off 4 residues early in the read; its end comes from the germline J gene. The rearrangement uses TRBV1 and TRBJ2-4; 8 bases are shared with TRBD2. The CDR3 has 17 residues. V dropped 3 bases and J dropped 0; count of bases not matched to a gene: 8. Germline CDR1 NSQYPW, CDR2 LRSPGD (reference sequence). Partial CDR3 DNA: TGCACCTGCAGTGCGCATGGGGGGGGCCCTAGTCAAAAC. It yields the protein CTCSAHGGGPSQN. The whole CDR3 protein is CTCSAHGGGPSQNTLYF.

As for this clone: The gene symbols are mouse symbols. The sequence runs out 4 residues before the end of the CDR3; the remainder is reconstructed from the germline J gene. This rearrangement joins TRBV31 to TRBJ2-1, with 12 bases matching TRBD2. Per germline, CDR1 GKSSPN and CDR2 SITVG. This CDR3 comprises 15 residues. Incomplete CDR3 DNA: TGTGCCTGGAGCCGGGACTGGGGGGATGCCGCT. Protein sequence: CAWSRDWGDAA. The full CDR3 protein reads CAWSRDWGDAAEQFF.

Details on this clone: Genes and germline come from the mouse. Sequencing ends 4 residues short of the CDR3 end; the germline J gene provides the rest. The chain couples TRBV13-2 to TRBJ2-1, with 8 bases matching TRBD2. The germline V gene encodes CDR1 NNHNN and CDR2 SYGAGS (reference sequence). Unmatched junction bases numbered 3, after V lost 2 bases and J lost 5 bases. The CDR3 length is 14 residues. CDR3 DNA, as far as it was read: TGTGCCAGCGGTGAGCCTGGGGGGAATGCT. Protein product: CASGEPGGNA. The complete CDR3 sequence is CASGEPGGNAEQFF.

A note on this clone: Gene names and germline refer to mouse. The CDR3 end falls 4 residues outside the read, so it is completed with the germline J gene. This rearrangement joins TRBV19 to TRBJ2-1; 10 positions match TRBD2. V shed 5 bases, J shed 3 bases, and the junction held 8 bases outside the gene matches. Germline V gene data show CDR1 as FNHDT and CDR2 as SITEND (reference sequence). The CDR3 totals 16 residues. CDR3 DNA (partial): TGTGCCAGCAGCCAGAGGGACTGGGGCCCCTATGCT. Protein sequence: CASSQRDWGPYA. The full CDR3 sequence reads CASSQRDWGPYAEQFF.

This clone was counted only a few times. The gene symbols are mouse symbols. Other DNA sequences of this sample code for an identical CDR3. The CDR3 DNA, read in part, is TGTGCCAGCAGTGATTTGGGGGGGTCAAACACCGGG. Amino acid sequence: CASSDLGGSNTG. The full CDR3 protein is CASSDLGGSNTGQLYF. The chain recombines TRBV13-3 with TRBJ2-2; TRBD2 matches at 8 bases. The read terminates 4 residues ahead of where the CDR3 ends, so the germline J gene completes it. In germline, CDR1 is NNHDY, CDR2 SYVADS. V was clipped by 1 base and J by 0 bases; unmatched bases: 2. The CDR3 contains 16 residues.

This clone was seen more than once but under ten times. Genes and germline come from the mouse. The read is 4 residues too short to cover the CDR3 end, so that end is filled in from the germline J gene. This chain links TRBV19 with TRBJ2-3, with 7 nucleotides matching TRBD1. CDR1 is FNHDT, CDR2 SITEND, per germline (reference sequence). V lost 2 bases to trimming and J lost 0 bases; unmatched junction nucleotides: 6. This CDR3 spans 16 amino acids. The DNA read from the CDR3 is TGTGCCAGCAGTATGTCGGGACAGTATAGTGCAGAA. Amino acids: CASSMSGQYSAE. From start to end, the CDR3 is CASSMSGQYSAETLYF.

Note on this clone: Mouse names are used for the genes. The read stops 4 residues short of the end of the CDR3; the missing end is completed from the germline J gene. The rearrangement links TRBV13-3 to TRBJ2-4, with D maybe TRBD1 (6 bases). Trimming pared 5 bases from V and 0 bases from J, leaving 13 bases between. Germline V gene lookup returns CDR1 NNHDY and CDR2 SYVADS. This CDR3 is built from 15 residues. The part of the CDR3 DNA that was read is TGTGCCAGCAGAGCGGGACAAAATAGTCAAAAC. Translation gives CASRAGQNSQN. The entire CDR3 reads CASRAGQNSQNTLYF.

This clone was counted a few times. Here the gene names and germline are mouse. With the read ending 4 residues before the CDR3 end, the germline J gene is used to fill in that end. This chain connects TRBV1 to TRBJ2-7, with 11 bases matching TRBD2. The germline V gene has CDR1 NSQYPW and CDR2 LRSPGD (reference sequence). This CDR3 has 15 residues. CDR3 DNA, as far as it was read: TGCACCTGCAGTGCTTACTGGGGGGGCCCTTAT. This sequence encodes CTCSAYWGGPY. The CDR3 as a whole reads CTCSAYWGGPYEQYF. Drawing the rest from reference TRBV1 and TRBJ2-7, the complete variable domain is VTLLEQNPRWRLVPRGQAVNLRCILKNSQYPWMSWYQQDLQKQLQWLFTLRSPGDKEVKSLPGADYLATRVTDTELRLQVANMSQGRTLYCTCSAYWGGPYEQYFGPGTRLTVL.

This clone occurred a few times. The genes and germline here are from mouse. The CDR3 is cut off 4 residues early in the read; its end comes from the germline J gene. The chain has TRBV13-1 and TRBJ2-1; 7 bases match TRBD1. CDR3 length: 15 amino acids. The germline V gene has CDR1 NSHNY and CDR2 SYGAGN. The trim removed 3 bases at V and 3 bases at J, leaving 6 bases unmatched. CDR3 region: CASSAAGGGYAEQFF. The sequenced part of the CDR3 DNA is TGTGCCAGCAGTGCGGCAGGGGGAGGCTATGCT.

This clone was observed a few times. The gene names given are mouse names. Read sequence stops 4 residues before the CDR3 end, and the germline J gene provides the missing end. V usage is TRBV17 and J usage is TRBJ2-1; maybe TRBD1 (6 bases). Trimming stripped 3 bases from V and 5 bases from J, with 14 bases between. CDR3 length: 15 residues. The V gene's germline CDR1 is MNHDT and CDR2 YYDKIL. CDR3 DNA (partial): TGTGCTAGCAGTAGGACCGGGACAACTGATGCT. It is translated as CASSRTGTTDA. The whole CDR3 sequence is CASSRTGTTDAEQFF.

This clone was found a few times. Gene names and germline refer to mouse. The CDR3 goes on 4 residues after the read ends, and that part is filled in from the germline J gene. The chain is built from TRBV19 and TRBJ2-7; 11 bases align to TRBD2. Per the germline V gene, CDR1 is FNHDT and CDR2 is SITEND (reference sequence). J gave up 1 base and V 5 bases, and 2 bases lay outside the gene matches. CDR3 length equals 14 residues. CDR3 DNA (partial): TGTGCCAGCAGGGGGACTGGGGGTTCCTAT. The encoded protein is CASRGTGGSY. The full-length CDR3 reads as CASRGTGGSYEQYF.

A word on this clone: Gene names and germline refer to mouse. The read stops 4 residues short of the end of the CDR3; the missing end is completed from the germline J gene. The chain is built from TRBV19 and TRBJ1-1, with 7 positions matching TRBD1. This CDR3 has 12 residues. Germline loops: CDR1 FNHDT, CDR2 SITEND (reference sequence). CDR3 loop: CASSETGREVFF. The sequenced part of the CDR3 DNA is TGTGCCAGCAGTGAGACAGGGAGA.

Regarding this clone: Any gene name here is a mouse gene name. The read terminates 4 residues ahead of where the CDR3 ends, so the germline J gene completes it. The chain combines TRBV19 with TRBJ2-3, with TRBD2 identical over 10 bases. J was trimmed by 0 bases and V by 3 bases; bases with no gene match: 7. CDR3 length: 17 amino acids. Germline V gene data show CDR1 as FNHDT and CDR2 as SITEND (reference sequence). This CDR3 is CASSTVRDWGSAETLYF. CDR3 DNA (partial): TGTGCCAGCAGTACCGTCCGGGACTGGGGTAGTGCAGAA.

With respect to this clone: The listed TCRdb protein conflicts with the DNA translation at residue 10, and the protein shown is translated directly from the DNA. These gene names are mouse names. The CDR3 sequence is CASSQGERSPLYF. CDR3 DNA (partial): TGTGCCAGCAGCCAGGGTGAGAGATCGCCC. The V call is TRBV19, the J call TRBJ1-6; TRBD1 is a possible D gene (5 bases). The read terminates 3 residues ahead of where the CDR3 ends, so the germline J gene completes it. TRBJ1-6 is annotated as an ORF whose role is uncertain. This CDR3 region has 13 residues. V lost 5 bases and J 10 bases, leaving 13 bases between the germline ends. Germline CDR1 reads FNHDT; CDR2 reads SITEND (reference sequence).